Shown below are 3 T cell receptor beta chains from a single sample sequenced in a study of T cell changes during pregnancy in multiple sclerosis. TCRdb keeps only in-frame clones here, not all; method: immunoSEQ multiplex PCR. Found here are some 63,000 clones, roughly 90% of them singletons; the top ten hold around 0.81%. Sample: peripheral blood, taken before pregnancy. Receptors originate from a female donor with multiple sclerosis, enrolled in a pregnancy study.

This chain links TRBV29-1 with TRBJ1-2; D is undetermined. Deletions cut 0 bases from V and 7 bases from J, with 6 bases between. The CDR3 spans 11 residues. CDR1 is SQVTM and CDR2 is ANQGSEA in the germline V gene. CDR3 sequence: CSVEENRGYTF. The CDR3 nucleotides are TGCAGCGTTGAAGAAAATCGTGGCTACACCTTC.

The chain has TRBV4-1 and TRBJ2-1; 8 bases match TRBD2. Germline V gene data show CDR1 as MGHRA and CDR2 as YSYEKL. The CDR3 runs 15 residues. V lost 5 bases and J lost 9; bases outside the gene matches: 12. The CDR3 region has the DNA TGCGCCAGCAGCGACAGGACTAGCTTTAGTGGTGAGCAGTTCTTC. Translating it yields CASSDRTSFSGEQFF.

This rearrangement joins TRBV7-2 to TRBJ1-6; 7 bases map to TRBD1. This CDR3 spans 15 amino acids. Germline CDR1 is SGHTA and CDR2 is FQGNSA. V gave up 1 base and J gave up 7 bases; unmatched junction bases: 4. The chain's CDR3 is CASSLVGQYNSPLHF. The DNA for the CDR3 is TGTGCCAGCAGCTTAGTGGGACAGTACAATTCACCCCTCCACTTT.